This entry features one T cell receptor (beta chain) sequence. These data are taken from a study of blood T cell repertoires in COVID-19. Background on the study: PBMCs, B-cell-depleted T cells, or T cells provided the cDNA or gDNA that made up the material.

In the original workflow: Nucleated cell number was recorded as an estimate derived from reference gene primer amplification. Some clones are missing from TCRdb's copy, which holds only in-frame ones; the method was immunoSEQ multiplex PCR. V and J calls plus clone size are reproduced from that table; the DNA served to infer D and trimming. In the table there are tens of thousands of clones, around 77% of which are singletons. V shed 6 bases and J shed 1 base, with 7 bases lying between them. This CDR3 contains 13 residues. This sequence was found in a man in his sixties or seventies with COVID-19, enrolled during active disease. J is TRBJ1-5 and V is TRBV12-3 or TRBV12-4, with D perhaps matching TRBD1 (6 bases). The sequencing sample was made of peripheral blood. CDR3 loop: CASRTGSNQPQHF. The CDR3 DNA follows: TGTGCCAGCAGGACAGGCAGCAATCAGCCCCAGCATTTT.